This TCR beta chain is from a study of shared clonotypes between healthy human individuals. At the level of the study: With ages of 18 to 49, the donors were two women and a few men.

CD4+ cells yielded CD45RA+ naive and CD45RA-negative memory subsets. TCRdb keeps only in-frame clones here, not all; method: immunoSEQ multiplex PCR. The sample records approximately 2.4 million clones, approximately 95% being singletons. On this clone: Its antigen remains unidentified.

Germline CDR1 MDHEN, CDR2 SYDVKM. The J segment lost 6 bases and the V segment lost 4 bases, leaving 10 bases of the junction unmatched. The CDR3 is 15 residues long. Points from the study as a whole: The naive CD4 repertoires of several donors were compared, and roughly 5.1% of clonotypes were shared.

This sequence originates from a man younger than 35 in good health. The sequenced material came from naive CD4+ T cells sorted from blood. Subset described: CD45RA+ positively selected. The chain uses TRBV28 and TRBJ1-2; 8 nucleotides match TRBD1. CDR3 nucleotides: TGTGCCAGCAGTTCCCCTCCAGGGGGCGCAAATGGCTACACCTTC. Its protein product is CASSSPPGGANGYTF.